This passage covers 15 T cell receptor beta chains from one sample sequenced in a study of T-cell reconstitution after alpha-beta-depleted transplantation in children. As it was prepared, the TCRbeta library received unique molecular identifiers. Using its own MiXCR run on the PCR reads, TCRdb lists one record per CDR3 protein. This sample has approximately 500,000 distinct CDR3 sequences; approximately 10% occur once, and the top ten carry around 2.2%. The specimen was PBMCs, collected before TCRalphabeta/CD19-depleted stem cell transplant. The receptors stem from a child aged 2-15 years with inherited bone marrow failure, due to receive a stem cell transplant.

The sample holds many counts of this clonotype. The rearrangement links TRBV5-1 to TRBJ2-5, with D unclear. The ends were cut back, 4 bases at V and 0 bases at J, with 10 bases in the middle. This CDR3 has 14 residues. From germline, CDR1 is SGHRS and CDR2 YFSETQ. The DNA for the CDR3 is TGCGCCAGCAGCGTATCTCGGTACCAAGAGACCCAGTACTTC. Encoded protein: CASSVSRYQETQYF.

This clonotype was counted many times. This chain links TRBV11-2 with TRBJ1-2; D gene ambiguous. The CDR3 runs to 13 residues. Between the trimmed V and J ends, which lost 10 bases and 2 bases, there was a span of 14 bases. Germline V CDR1 and CDR2: SGHAT, FQNNGV. In DNA form, the CDR3 reads TGTGCCATCAAGACATCCCGAAACTATGGCTACACCTTC. Translation gives CAIKTSRNYGYTF.

There are many counts of this clonotype. The chain uses TRBV7-8 and TRBJ2-3; 11 bases fit TRBD2. CDR3 length equals 17 residues. Germline values: CDR1 SGHVS, CDR2 FQNEAQ. The V and J ends lost 3 bases and 3 bases, in that order; junction bases with no gene match: 8. The CDR3 loop is CASSFGTSGPGTDTQYF. The CDR3 region has the DNA TGTGCCAGCAGCTTCGGGACTAGCGGACCCGGGACAGATACGCAGTATTTT.

This clonotype was seen at least ten times. V and J are TRBV20-1 and TRBJ2-5; TRBD2 agrees at 9 bases. The V segment lost 7 bases and the J segment 2 bases; nucleotides outside the gene matches: 8. The CDR3 has 14 amino acids. Germline CDR1 is DFQATT and CDR2 is SNEGSKA (reference sequence). The CDR3 DNA follows: TGCAGTGGTTGGATAGCGGGAGCTCAAGAGACCCAGTACTTC. Translated, it gives CSGWIAGAQETQYF.

This clonotype came up many times. The chain couples TRBV7-2 to TRBJ2-7, with 7 bases identical to TRBD2. The V segment lost 4 bases and the J segment 6 bases; nucleotides outside the gene matches: 12. The CDR3 extends over 15 amino acids. Per germline, CDR1 SGHTA and CDR2 FQGNSA. CDR3 in amino acids: CASSSRPRREGEQYF. The CDR3 DNA sequence: TGTGCCAGCAGCTCCCGCCCGCGCAGGGAGGGCGAGCAGTACTTC.

This clonotype was observed many times. The gene calls are TRBV29-1 and TRBJ2-3; D remains unclear. This CDR3 has 14 amino acids. The V and J ends lost 7 bases and 0 bases respectively, with 14 bases between them. Germline CDR1 and CDR2: SQVTM and ANQGSEA. CDR3 in amino acids: CSGRPYASTDTQYF. CDR3 nucleotides: TGCAGCGGCAGGCCCTATGCTAGCACAGATACGCAGTATTTT.

There are many counts of this clonotype. The chain is built from TRBV28 and TRBJ1-1; a possible D gene is TRBD1 (6 bases). This CDR3 is 15 amino acids long. V shed 3 bases and J shed 5 bases, with 16 bases lying between them. Germline CDR1 reads MDHEN; CDR2 reads SYDVKM. CDR3 nucleotide sequence: TGTGCCAGCAGTTTCGGGTACCAGGGGCAAACTGAAGCTTTCTTT. The encoded protein is CASSFGYQGQTEAFF. The complete variable domain, with remaining parts taken from reference TRBV28 and TRBJ1-1, reads DVKVTQSSRYLVKRTGEKVFLECVQDMDHENMFWYRQDPGLGLRLIYFSYDVKMKEKGDIPEGYSVSREKKERFSLILESASTNQTSMYLCASSFGYQGQTEAFFGQGTRLTVV.

This clonotype has only a few counts. This chain uses TRBV20-1 with TRBJ2-1; no clear D gene. CDR1 is DFQATT and CDR2 is SNEGSKA in the germline V gene (reference sequence). Trimming shortened V by 3 bases and J by 6 bases, and 12 bases separated the two germline ends. This CDR3 comprises 13 residues. CDR3 sequence reads: CSARVWTTNEQFF. DNA of the CDR3: TGCAGTGCTAGGGTTTGGACGACCAATGAGCAGTTCTTC.

This clonotype was found many times. The chain has TRBV11-2 and TRBJ2-1; TRBD1 aligns across 8 bases. The germline CDR1 and CDR2 sequences are SGHAT and FQNNGV. Unmatched junction bases numbered 5, after V lost 1 base and J lost 6 bases. The CDR3 consists of 15 residues. CDR3 loop: CASSLGTGRINEQFF. CDR3 in DNA: TGTGCCAGCAGCTTAGGGACAGGGCGTATCAATGAGCAGTTCTTC.

A note on this clonotype: This sequence may be a read error, since a much larger clone differs from it by one base. This sequence joins TRBV27 and TRBJ2-7; D is undetermined. The CDR3 length is 15 residues. CDR1 MNHEY and CDR2 SMNVEV come from the germline V gene (reference sequence). V was pared by 5 bases and J by 2 bases, with 16 bases between. CDR3 region: CASSAARGSAYEQYF. CDR3 in DNA: TGTGCCAGCAGTGCTGCCCGCGGATCGGCCTACGAGCAGTACTTC.

The sample holds a few counts of this clonotype. The gene calls are TRBV15 and TRBJ2-1; a weak D match, TRBD2 (6 bases). Germline-derived CDR1 and CDR2 are LNHNV and YYDKDF (reference sequence). This CDR3 is built from 16 residues. The ends were cut back, 1 base at V and 3 bases at J, with 13 bases in the middle. The chain's CDR3 is CATSRVGGVDYNEQFF. The CDR3 DNA reads as TGTGCCACCAGCAGAGTCGGGGGTGTAGACTACAATGAGCAGTTCTTC. The whole variable domain, remainder taken from reference TRBV15 and TRBJ2-1, is DAMVIQNPRYQVTQFGKPVTLSCSQTLNHNVMYWYQQKSSQAPKLLFHYYDKDFNNEADTPDNFQSRRPNTSFCFLDIRSPGLGDTAMYLCATSRVGGVDYNEQFFGPGTRLTVL.

The rearrangement uses TRBV7-8 and TRBJ1-1; D unresolved. In germline, CDR1 is SGHVS, CDR2 FQNEAQ. The CDR3 covers 15 residues. V was shortened by 2 bases and J by 0 bases, with 10 bases between the two germline ends. CDR3 DNA: TGTGCCAGCAGCTTACTTGATGGGATGAACACTGAAGCTTTCTTT. It specifies CASSLLDGMNTEAFF. Supplemented by reference TRBV7-8 and TRBJ1-1, the full variable domain reads GAGVSQSPRYKVAKRGQDVALRCDPISGHVSLFWYQQALGQGPEFLTYFQNEAQLDKSGLPSDRFFAERPEGSVSTLKIQRTQQEDSAVYLCASSLLDGMNTEAFFGQGTRLTVV.

This clonotype was recorded at least ten times. This rearrangement joins TRBV5-1 to TRBJ2-3; either TRBD1 or TRBD2 may fit D (5 bases each). This CDR3 contains 15 residues. CDR1 is SGHRS and CDR2 is YFSETQ in the germline V gene. V was trimmed by 5 bases and J by 3 bases, leaving 16 bases between them. The CDR3 protein is CASRIWGRETDTQYF. DNA of the CDR3: TGCGCCAGCAGGATTTGGGGCAGGGAGACAGATACGCAGTATTTT.

V gene TRBV28 combines with J gene TRBJ2-1; 8 bases line up with TRBD2. Losses at the gene ends were 5 bases for V and 7 bases for J; bases not matched to a gene: 10. The germline CDR1 and CDR2 sequences are MDHEN and SYDVKM. The CDR3 runs 15 residues. The CDR3 region has the DNA TGTGCCAGCAGTCCGGGACTAGGGACCGAGAATGAGCAGTTCTTC. Amino acids: CASSPGLGTENEQFF.

This clonotype was observed a handful of times. The rearrangement uses TRBV4-3 and TRBJ1-3; D might be TRBD1 (5 bases). Trimming removed 3 bases from V and 5 bases from J, with 17 bases in between. This CDR3 has 16 amino acids. Germline CDR1 LGHNA, CDR2 YSLEER. CDR3: CASSHGENRIRNTIYF. The CDR3 DNA reads as TGCGCCAGCAGCCACGGCGAGAACAGGATACGAAACACCATATATTTT.